This T cell receptor (beta chain) came from a study of CD8+CD57+ T cells in acquired aplastic anemia. Study at large: Sorted CD4+ plus CD8+ cells gave DNA averaging about 3.2 ug.

A word on this clonotype: Its antigen remains unknown. Sequence at one end of the junction differs from germline and may be a read error.

Genomic DNA templated the TCR beta VDJ and CDR3 profiling. MiXCR was run by TCRdb on the reads, yielding one entry per CDR3 protein. The data show about 160,000 distinct CDR3 sequences, 40% to 50% seen once. Study outcomes and limitations: Overlap between patients and controls comprised almost 30 CD8+ CDR3 sequences.

The CDR3 contains 15 residues. The germline gives CDR1 SEHNR, CDR2 FQNEAQ (reference sequence). Sequencing involved patients with CD8+CD57+ cell expansion previously shown by flow cytometry. The source material was sorted CD4+, CD8+, or CD8+CD57+ T cells (not recorded which) from PBMCs. The TCR sequence derives from a human donor with aplastic anemia. V and J are TRBV7-9 and TRBJ2-7; 10 bases fit TRBD2. CDR3 protein: CASSLASGRELEQYF. DNA for the CDR3: TGTGCCAGCAGCCTAGCAAGCGGGAGGGAGTTGGAGCAGTACTTC.